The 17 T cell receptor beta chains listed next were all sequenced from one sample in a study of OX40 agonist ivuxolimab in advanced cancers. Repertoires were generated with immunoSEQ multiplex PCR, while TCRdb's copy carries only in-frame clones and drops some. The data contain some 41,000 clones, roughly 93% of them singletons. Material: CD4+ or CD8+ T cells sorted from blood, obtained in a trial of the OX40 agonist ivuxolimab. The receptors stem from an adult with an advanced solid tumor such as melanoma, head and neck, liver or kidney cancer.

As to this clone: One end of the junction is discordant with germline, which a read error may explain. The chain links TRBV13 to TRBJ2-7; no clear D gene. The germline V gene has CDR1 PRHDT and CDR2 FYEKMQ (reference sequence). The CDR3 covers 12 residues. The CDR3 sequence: CASSLGSSEQYF. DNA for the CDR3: TGTGCCAGCAGCCTGGGTTCCTCCGAGCAGTACTTC.

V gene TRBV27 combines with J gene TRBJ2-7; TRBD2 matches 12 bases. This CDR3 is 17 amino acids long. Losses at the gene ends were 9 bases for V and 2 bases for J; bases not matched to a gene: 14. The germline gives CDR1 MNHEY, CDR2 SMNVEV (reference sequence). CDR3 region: CAREVGSSGRAPYEQYF. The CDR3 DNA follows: TGTGCCAGAGAGGTAGGTTCTAGCGGGAGGGCCCCCTACGAGCAGTACTTC.

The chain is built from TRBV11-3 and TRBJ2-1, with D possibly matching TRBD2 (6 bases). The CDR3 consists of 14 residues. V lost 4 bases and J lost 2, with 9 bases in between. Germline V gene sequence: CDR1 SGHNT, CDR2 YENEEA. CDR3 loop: CASSSRGTYNEQFF. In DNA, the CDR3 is TGTGCCAGCAGCTCACGGGGGACCTACAATGAGCAGTTCTTC.

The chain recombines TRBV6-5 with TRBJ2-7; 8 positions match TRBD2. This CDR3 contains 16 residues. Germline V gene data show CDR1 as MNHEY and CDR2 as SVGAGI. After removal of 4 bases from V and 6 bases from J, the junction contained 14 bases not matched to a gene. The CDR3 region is CASSSGVSSGSREQYF. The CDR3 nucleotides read TGTGCCAGCAGTTCCGGAGTCTCCAGCGGGAGTCGCGAGCAGTACTTC.

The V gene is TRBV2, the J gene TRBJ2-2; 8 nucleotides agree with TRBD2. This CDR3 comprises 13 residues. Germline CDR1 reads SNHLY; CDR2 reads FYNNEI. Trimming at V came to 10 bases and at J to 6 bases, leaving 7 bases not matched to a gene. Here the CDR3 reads CAIPGGVPGELFF. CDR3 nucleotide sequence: TGTGCCATCCCGGGAGGGGTCCCCGGGGAGCTGTTTTTT.

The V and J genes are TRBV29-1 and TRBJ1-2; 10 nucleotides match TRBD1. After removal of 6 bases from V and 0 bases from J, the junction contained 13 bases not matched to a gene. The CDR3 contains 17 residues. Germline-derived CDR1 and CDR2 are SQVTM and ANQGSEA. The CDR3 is CSVPFLIGQGANYGYTF. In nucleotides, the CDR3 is TGCAGCGTCCCCTTCTTAATCGGACAGGGGGCTAACTATGGCTACACCTTC.

CDR3 amino acids: CASSLANLQYEQYF. For the CDR3, the DNA is TGTGCCAGCAGCTTGGCCAATCTGCAATACGAGCAGTACTTC. The rearrangement links TRBV5-6 to TRBJ2-7; D is undetermined. The CDR3 is made up of 14 amino acids. CDR1 is SGHDT and CDR2 is YYEEEE in the germline V gene. V lost 0 bases to trimming and J lost 4 bases, with 11 bases between them.

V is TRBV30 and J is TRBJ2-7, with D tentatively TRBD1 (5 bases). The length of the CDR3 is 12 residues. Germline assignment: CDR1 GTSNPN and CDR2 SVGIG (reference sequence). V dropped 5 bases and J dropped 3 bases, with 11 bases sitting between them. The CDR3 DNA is TGTGCCTGGTCCAGGGTGTTCTACGAGCAGTACTTC. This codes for CAWSRVFYEQYF.

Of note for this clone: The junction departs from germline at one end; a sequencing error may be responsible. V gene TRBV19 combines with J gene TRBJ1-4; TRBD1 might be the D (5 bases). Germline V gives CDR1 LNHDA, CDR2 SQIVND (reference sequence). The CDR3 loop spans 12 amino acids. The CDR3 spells CASSIGGLPPHF. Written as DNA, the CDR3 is TGTGCCAGTAGTATCGGGGGACTCCCACCGCACTTT. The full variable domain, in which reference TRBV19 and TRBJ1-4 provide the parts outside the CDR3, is DGGITQSPKYLFRKEGQNVTLSCEQNLNHDAMYWYRQDPGQGLRLIYYSQIVNDFQKGDIAEGYSVSREKKESFPLTVTSAQKNPTAFYLCASSIGGLPPHFGSGTQLSVL.

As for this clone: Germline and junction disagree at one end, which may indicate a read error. The CDR3 bases are TGCAGTGCCAGAGAGGGGGATGAGCAGTTCTTC. It codes for CSAREGDEQFF. J is TRBJ2-1 and V is TRBV20-1; possibly TRBD1 for D (6 bases). In germline, CDR1 is DFQATT, CDR2 SNEGSKA (reference sequence). There are 11 residues in the CDR3.

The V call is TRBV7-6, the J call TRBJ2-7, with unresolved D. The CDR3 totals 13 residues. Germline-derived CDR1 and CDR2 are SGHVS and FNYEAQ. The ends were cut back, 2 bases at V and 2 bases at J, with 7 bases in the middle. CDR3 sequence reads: CASSLSYPYEQYF. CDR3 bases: TGTGCCAGCAGCTTATCTTACCCCTACGAGCAGTACTTC.

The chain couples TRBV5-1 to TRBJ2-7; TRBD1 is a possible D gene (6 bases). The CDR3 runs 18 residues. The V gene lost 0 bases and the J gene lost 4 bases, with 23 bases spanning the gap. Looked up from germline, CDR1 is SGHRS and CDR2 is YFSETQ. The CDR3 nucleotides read TGCGCCAGCAGCTTGGCCCCGTCGGACAGAGGGGCGGTTTACGAGCAGTACTTC. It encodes CASSLAPSDRGAVYEQYF.

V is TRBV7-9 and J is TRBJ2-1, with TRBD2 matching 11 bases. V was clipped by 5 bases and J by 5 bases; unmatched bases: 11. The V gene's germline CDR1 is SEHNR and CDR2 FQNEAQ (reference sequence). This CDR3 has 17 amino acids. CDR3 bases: TGTGCCAGCAGCAAACCGTCCGGGACTAGCGGACACAATGAGCAGTTCTTC. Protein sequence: CASSKPSGTSGHNEQFF.

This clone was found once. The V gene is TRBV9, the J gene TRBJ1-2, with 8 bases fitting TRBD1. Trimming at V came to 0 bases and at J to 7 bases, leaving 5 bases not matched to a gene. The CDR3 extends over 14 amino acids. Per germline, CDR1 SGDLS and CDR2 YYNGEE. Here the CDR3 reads CASSVAQGAPGYTF. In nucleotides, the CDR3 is TGTGCCAGCAGCGTAGCCCAGGGGGCGCCTGGCTACACCTTC.

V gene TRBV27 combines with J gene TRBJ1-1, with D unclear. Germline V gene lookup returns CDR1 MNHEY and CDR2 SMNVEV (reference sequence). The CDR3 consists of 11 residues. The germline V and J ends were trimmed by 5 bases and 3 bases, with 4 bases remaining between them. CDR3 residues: CASSGYTEAFF. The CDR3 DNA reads TGTGCCAGCAGTGGATACACTGAAGCTTTCTTT.

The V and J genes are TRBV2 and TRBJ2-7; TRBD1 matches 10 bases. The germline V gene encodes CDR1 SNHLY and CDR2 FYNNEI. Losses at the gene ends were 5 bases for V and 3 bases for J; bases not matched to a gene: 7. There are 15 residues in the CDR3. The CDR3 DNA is TGTGCCAGCAGTCCCCTGACAGGGGGCCTCTACGAGCAGTACTTC. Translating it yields CASSPLTGGLYEQYF.

In DNA form, the CDR3 reads TGTGCCAGCGGCTATAGCGTTGGGGGGGTCGGGGAGCTGTTTTTT. Protein sequence: CASGYSVGGVGELFF. The rearrangement uses TRBV27 and TRBJ2-2; 7 positions match TRBD2. The CDR3 runs to 15 residues. J gave up 7 bases and V 8 bases, and 13 bases lay outside the gene matches. CDR1 is MNHEY, CDR2 SMNVEV, per germline (reference sequence).